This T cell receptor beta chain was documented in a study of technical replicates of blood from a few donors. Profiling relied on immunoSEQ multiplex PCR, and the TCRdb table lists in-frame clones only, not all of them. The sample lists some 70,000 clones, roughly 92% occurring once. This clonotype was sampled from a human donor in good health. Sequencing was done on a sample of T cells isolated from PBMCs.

This CDR3 is CAWGPLLENTGELFF. CDR3 nucleotides: TGTGCCTGGGGGCCCCTACTAGAAAACACCGGGGAGCTGTTTTTT. V and J are TRBV30 and TRBJ2-2; perhaps TRBD2 as D (5 bases). The CDR3 is 15 residues long. V lost 5 bases and J 2 bases, leaving 15 bases between the germline ends. Looked up from germline, CDR1 is GTSNPN and CDR2 is SVGIG (reference sequence).